This T cell receptor (beta chain) appears in the sequencing data of a study of blood T cell repertoires in COVID-19 (dated by TCRdb to 2018 to 2020). At the level of the whole study: The collaborator samples originated in the United States, Italy and Spain and spanned the acute and convalescent phases of COVID-19. The prospective study material was composed of cDNA or gDNA derived from T cells, B-cell-depleted T cells, or PBMCs. Subjects who had been exposed to COVID-19, were actively infected with it, or had recovered from it provided the deeply sampled blood TCRbeta repertoires that made up the dataset. The repertoires were released in a freely available public database intended as a resource for research on the immune response to SARS-CoV-2. The samples were drawn from two sources: the first 160 participants of the ongoing ImmuneRACE study, and over 950 subjects contributed by 6 global collaborators. Nearly every sample came with metadata listing a de-identified subject ID, COVID-19 status, age in years and sex. Where available, HLA class I and class II types were taken from metadata supplied by the sample provider and were not determined by assay-based typing. General findings and caveats noted by the study authors: Clinical and demographic metadata were provided uncurated, with the amount varying by source and participant.

The count of this clone is one. Its antigen remains unidentified. Per-base qualities were not stored, and no clone one base away is much larger. The CDR3 contains 14 residues, cysteine and phenylalanine counted. Just the 42-base CDR3 DNA is kept, in frame starting at base 1. Unmatched junction bases come to 6, with V trimmed by 6 bases and J by 4 bases. The germline V gene specifies KGHSH as CDR1 and LQKENI as CDR2. Each collaborating institution followed its own protocols to collect whole blood in K2EDTA tubes. For TCRbeta analysis, collaborators shipped samples as frozen whole blood, isolated PBMCs, or DNA extracted from either of those sample types. The immunoSEQ Assay, a bias-controlled multiplex PCR, was used to amplify TCRbeta CDR3 regions from genomic DNA. Turning to the authors' computational methods: The number of nucleated cells in each sample was estimated from the amplification of reference gene primers within the assay. To quantify the absolute abundance of each unique TCRbeta CDR3 rearrangement, sequence reads were collapsed and filtered. For each sample, productive Simpson clonality was calculated as the square root of Simpson's diversity index across productive rearrangements. TCRdb re-hosts the immuneACCESS table, in-frame sequences only. Its copies lack some clones; in the studies checked, an unresolved V gene accounts for under half of them, and the cause for the rest is not known. V and J calls and clone size are as listed in that table; D and trimming were resolved from the DNA. For this sample the table gives around 180,000 clones, of which 82% were detected only once. The ten largest clones capture roughly a tenth of the sample.

The chain couples TRBV18 to TRBJ2-3, with 8 bases aligning to TRBD1. This receptor was taken from a woman of 80 years or more with active or convalescent COVID-19. The sequenced sample consisted of peripheral blood. The nucleotide sequence reads as follows: TGTGCCAGCTCTCGGACAGGGCAGGCAGATACGCAGTATTTT. Translated, it reads CASSRTGQADTQYF. With all but the CDR3 taken from the reference TRBV18 and TRBJ2-3 genes, the full variable domain is: NAGVMQNPRHLVRRRGQEARLRCSPMKGHSHVYWYRQLPEEGLKFMVYLQKENIIDESGMPKERFSAEFPKEGPSILRIQQVVRGDSAAYFCASSRTGQADTQYFGPGTRLTVL.